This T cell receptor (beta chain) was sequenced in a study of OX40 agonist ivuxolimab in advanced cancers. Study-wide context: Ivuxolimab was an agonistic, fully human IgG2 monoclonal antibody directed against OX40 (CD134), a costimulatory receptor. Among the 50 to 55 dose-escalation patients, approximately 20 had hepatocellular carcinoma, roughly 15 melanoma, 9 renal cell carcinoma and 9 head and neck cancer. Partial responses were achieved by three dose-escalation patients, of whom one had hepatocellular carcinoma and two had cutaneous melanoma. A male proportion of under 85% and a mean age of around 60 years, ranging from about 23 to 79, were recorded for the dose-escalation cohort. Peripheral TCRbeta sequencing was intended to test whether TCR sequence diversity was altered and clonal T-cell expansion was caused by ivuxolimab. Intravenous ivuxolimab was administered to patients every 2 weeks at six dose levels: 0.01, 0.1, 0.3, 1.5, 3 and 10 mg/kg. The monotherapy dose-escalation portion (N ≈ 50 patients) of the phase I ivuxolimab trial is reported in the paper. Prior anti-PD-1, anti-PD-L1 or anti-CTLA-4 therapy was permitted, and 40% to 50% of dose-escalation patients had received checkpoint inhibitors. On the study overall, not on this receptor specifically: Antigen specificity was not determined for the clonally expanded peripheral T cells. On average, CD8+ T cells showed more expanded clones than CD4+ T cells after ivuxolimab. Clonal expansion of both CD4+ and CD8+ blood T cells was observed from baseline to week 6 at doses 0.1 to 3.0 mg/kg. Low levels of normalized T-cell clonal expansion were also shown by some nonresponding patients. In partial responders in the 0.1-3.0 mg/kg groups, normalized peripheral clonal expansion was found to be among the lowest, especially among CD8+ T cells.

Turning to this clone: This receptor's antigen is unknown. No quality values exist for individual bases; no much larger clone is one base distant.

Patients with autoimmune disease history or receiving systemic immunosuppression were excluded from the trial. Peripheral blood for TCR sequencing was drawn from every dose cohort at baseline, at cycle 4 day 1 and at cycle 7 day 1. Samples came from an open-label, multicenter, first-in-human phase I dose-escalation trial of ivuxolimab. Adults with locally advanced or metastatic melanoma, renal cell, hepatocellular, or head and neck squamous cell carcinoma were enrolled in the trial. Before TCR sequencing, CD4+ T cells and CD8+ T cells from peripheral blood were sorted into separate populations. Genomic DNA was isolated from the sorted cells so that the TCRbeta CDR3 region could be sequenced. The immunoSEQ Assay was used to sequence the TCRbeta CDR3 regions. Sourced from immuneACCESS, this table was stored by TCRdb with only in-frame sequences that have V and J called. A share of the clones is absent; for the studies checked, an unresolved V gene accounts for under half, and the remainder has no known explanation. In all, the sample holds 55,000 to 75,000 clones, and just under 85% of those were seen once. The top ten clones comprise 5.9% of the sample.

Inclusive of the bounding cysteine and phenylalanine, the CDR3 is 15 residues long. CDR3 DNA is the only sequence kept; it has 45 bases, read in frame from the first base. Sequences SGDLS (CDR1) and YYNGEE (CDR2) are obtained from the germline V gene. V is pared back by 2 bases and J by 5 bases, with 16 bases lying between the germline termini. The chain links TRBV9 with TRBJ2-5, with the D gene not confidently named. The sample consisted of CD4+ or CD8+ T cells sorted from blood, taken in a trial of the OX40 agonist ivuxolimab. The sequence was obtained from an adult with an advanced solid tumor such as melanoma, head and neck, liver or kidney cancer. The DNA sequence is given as TGTGCCAGCAGCGTTACCTCCTTGGGGTCTGAGACCCAGTACTTC. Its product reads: CASSVTSLGSETQYF.